Listed here are 21 T cell receptor beta chains from one sample, sequenced in a study of CD8 T cells in ankylosing spondylitis. Using its own MiXCR run on the 5' RACE reads, TCRdb lists one record per CDR3 protein. The sample has 750,000 to 850,000 distinct CDR3 sequences, 12% seen once. Study conclusions and caveats: Blood of patients with ankylosing spondylitis appeared to be characterized by a TCR beta motif of eight or nine highly homologous variants.

For these TCRs, the target antigens are not known. The sequenced material came from blood, either unsorted or a sorted T cell fraction (not recorded which). These receptors came from a male donor with ankylosing spondylitis.

Ten or more counts support this clonotype. CDR3 sequence: CAISEITGGRTGELFF. CDR3 DNA: TGTGCCATCAGTGAGATTACAGGGGGCAGGACCGGGGAGCTGTTTTTT. V and J are TRBV10-3 and TRBJ2-2; TRBD1 matches 9 bases. With 2 bases clipped from V and 5 bases from J, the junction kept 6 bases outside the gene matches. The CDR3 has 16 residues. Per the germline V gene, CDR1 is ENHRY and CDR2 is SYGVKD.

This clonotype was found many times. The gene calls are TRBV11-2 and TRBJ2-1, with D perhaps matching TRBD1 or TRBD2 (5 bases each). The germline gives CDR1 SGHAT, CDR2 FQNNGV. V dropped 1 base and J dropped 2 bases, with 12 bases sitting between them. This CDR3 comprises 16 residues. The CDR3 loop reads CASSLVGTFPYNEQFF. CDR3 DNA sequence: TGTGCCAGCAGCTTAGTGGGGACCTTCCCCTACAATGAGCAGTTCTTC.

This clonotype was observed at least ten times. The J gene is TRBJ1-2, the V gene TRBV20-1; 8 bases match TRBD1. J was trimmed by 3 bases and V by 3 bases; bases with no gene match: 6. Per the germline V gene, CDR1 is DFQATT and CDR2 is SNEGSKA (reference sequence). This CDR3 is 14 amino acids long. CDR3 in amino acids: CSASRTGSDYGYTF. As DNA, the CDR3 is TGCAGTGCTAGTAGGACAGGGAGTGACTATGGCTACACCTTC.

This clonotype was picked up a small number of times. The chain couples TRBV5-1 to TRBJ1-1; TRBD1 agrees at 10 bases. The germline V gene encodes CDR1 SGHRS and CDR2 YFSETQ. V shed 0 bases and J 1 base; nucleotides not matched to a gene: 6. This CDR3 is 17 amino acids long. Here the CDR3 DNA reads TGCGCCAGCAGCTTGGGACAGGGGGCCGCCAGGAACACTGAAGCTTTCTTT. As protein: CASSLGQGAARNTEAFF.

At least ten counts were recorded for this clonotype. The chain carries TRBV29-1 and TRBJ2-7; perhaps TRBD1 as D (6 bases). The CDR3 spans 13 residues. Trimming took off 4 bases at V and 3 bases at J, with 13 bases between the two ends. The germline gives CDR1 SQVTM, CDR2 ANQGSEA. As DNA, the CDR3 is TGCAGCGTTGCCGGACAGCTATTCTACGAGCAGTACTTC. It yields the protein CSVAGQLFYEQYF.

The chain recombines TRBV20-1 with TRBJ1-1; D is possibly TRBD1 (5 bases). The CDR3 is 14 residues long. V lost 1 base, J lost 6 bases, and 15 bases lay in between. Germline V gene data show CDR1 as DFQATT and CDR2 as SNEGSKA (reference sequence). The CDR3 loop is CSARVPGSTAEAFF. The CDR3 DNA reads as TGCAGTGCTAGAGTGCCAGGGAGTACGGCTGAAGCTTTCTTT.

This clonotype was counted a few times. The gene calls are TRBV5-1 and TRBJ1-1; D ambiguous. CDR1 is SGHRS, CDR2 YFSETQ, per germline. The CDR3 has 15 amino acids. V was pared by 0 bases and J by 6 bases, with 15 bases between. The CDR3 sequence is CASSLVSGGVPEAFF. As DNA, the CDR3 is TGCGCCAGCAGCTTGGTCTCAGGAGGAGTTCCTGAAGCTTTCTTT.

This chain uses TRBV7-2 with TRBJ1-1; D is possibly TRBD1 (5 bases). V was shortened by 6 bases and J by 2 bases, with 10 bases between the two germline ends. The CDR3 covers 13 residues. The germline gives CDR1 SGHTA, CDR2 FQGNSA. The CDR3, as DNA: TGTGCCAGCAGACCACAGGTTAACACTGAAGCTTTCTTT. It yields the protein CASRPQVNTEAFF.

This clonotype was counted ten times or more. The chain has TRBV12-3 or TRBV12-4 and TRBJ1-5; D unclear. Trimming pared 2 bases from V and 6 bases from J, leaving 8 bases between. This CDR3 has 13 amino acids. CDR3 bases: TGTGCCAGCAGTTTAAGTCGCACTCAGCCCCAGCATTTT. Translating gives CASSLSRTQPQHF.

This clonotype was seen a few times. This sequence joins TRBV9 and TRBJ2-3; TRBD2 matches at 9 bases. This CDR3 has 16 residues. Germline V lookup: CDR1 SGDLS, CDR2 YYNGEE. Trimming at V came to 8 bases and at J to 5 bases, leaving 15 bases not matched to a gene. The CDR3 DNA sequence: TGTGCCAGTTCCGGGCGGGGGGGCCTGACTGAAGATACGCAGTATTTT. Protein sequence: CASSGRGGLTEDTQYF.

This clonotype was observed at least ten times. CDR3 loop: CASSPSYKNTEAFF. CDR3 sequence (DNA): TGTGCCAGCAGTCCATCTTACAAGAACACTGAAGCTTTCTTT. The V and J genes are TRBV6-1 and TRBJ1-1; D not resolved. The CDR3 has 14 amino acids. Trimming stripped 5 bases from V and 1 base from J, with 11 bases between. Germline V gene data show CDR1 as MNHNS and CDR2 as SASEGT.

V and J are TRBV7-2 and TRBJ2-1; TRBD2 matches 10 bases. V was clipped by 4 bases and J by 2 bases; unmatched bases: 5. The CDR3 is made up of 16 amino acids. From germline, CDR1 is SGHTA and CDR2 FQGNSA. CDR3 bases: TGTGCCAGCAGCTCACTAGCGGGGCGCCCCTACAATGAGCAGTTCTTC. Protein: CASSSLAGRPYNEQFF.

This clonotype was counted between two and nine times. The J gene is TRBJ2-3, the V gene TRBV10-2; a weak D match, TRBD1 (5 bases). Germline assignment: CDR1 WSHSY and CDR2 SAAADI. V lost 5 bases and J lost 3, with 18 bases in between. The CDR3 sequence is 16 residues long. The CDR3 region has the DNA TGCGCCAGCAGTAGACAGCGACTCATTCTGACAGATACGCAGTATTTT. It specifies CASSRQRLILTDTQYF.

The rearrangement uses TRBV12-3 or TRBV12-4 and TRBJ1-1; D remains unclear. The CDR3 runs 15 residues. Trimming cost V 5 bases and J 2 bases, with 15 bases left between them. CDR3 sequence (DNA): TGTGCCAGCAGTCCCCGGGTGGCAGACAACACTGAAGCTTTCTTT. Its translation is CASSPRVADNTEAFF.

In this sample, this clonotype turned up a few times. V usage is TRBV11-1 and J usage is TRBJ2-5, with D perhaps matching TRBD1 or TRBD2 (6 bases each). This CDR3 contains 18 residues. Germline V gene lookup returns CDR1 SGHAT and CDR2 FQDESV (reference sequence). Trimming removed 4 bases from V and 4 bases from J, with 25 bases in between. CDR3 sequence reads: CASSSRARGEASGETQYF. The CDR3 DNA reads TGTGCCAGCAGCTCCCGGGCGAGGGGGGAGGCCTCTGGAGAGACCCAGTACTTC.

This clonotype was observed many times. The chain couples TRBV7-9 to TRBJ2-7; D not resolved. This CDR3 has 12 residues. The ends were cut back, 3 bases at V and 3 bases at J, with 6 bases in the middle. In germline, CDR1 is SEHNR, CDR2 FQNEAQ (reference sequence). CDR3 in DNA: TGTGCCAGCAGCTTCGTAAACTACGAGCAGTACTTC. It translates to CASSFVNYEQYF.

V and J are TRBV7-4 and TRBJ2-1, with TRBD2 identical over 8 bases. The trim removed 1 base at V and 0 bases at J, leaving 5 bases unmatched. Per germline, CDR1 SGHVT and CDR2 SQSDAQ. The length of the CDR3 is 17 residues. The CDR3 DNA reads as TGTGCCAGCAGCTTAGAGGCAGCGGGGGTCTCCTACAATGAGCAGTTCTTC. Its protein is CASSLEAAGVSYNEQFF.

The chain links TRBV6-2 or TRBV6-3 to TRBJ2-4; no definite D call. CDR1 and CDR2 from the germline V gene are MNHEY and SVGEGT. This CDR3 contains 12 residues. The germline V and J ends were trimmed by 10 bases and 2 bases, with 9 bases remaining between them. The CDR3 sequence: CATSISKNIQYF. CDR3 DNA: TGTGCCACCTCAATCTCCAAAAACATTCAGTACTTC.

V and J are TRBV5-6 and TRBJ2-7; D ambiguous. The V gene lost 6 bases and the J gene lost 0 bases, with 13 bases spanning the gap. Germline CDR1 SGHDT, CDR2 YYEEEE. This CDR3 is 14 amino acids long. Here the CDR3 DNA reads TGTGCCAGCAAGTTGACCGCGAGCTCCTACGAGCAGTACTTC. Amino acids: CASKLTASSYEQYF.

The V call is TRBV18, the J call TRBJ1-2, with D possibly TRBD1 on 5 matching bases. Trimming shortened V by 3 bases and J by 4 bases, and 12 bases separated the two germline ends. The CDR3 extends over 14 amino acids. In germline, CDR1 is KGHSH, CDR2 LQKENI. CDR3 nucleotides: TGTGCCAGCTCACCTGCCCGGGACCGCTATGGCTACACCTTC. This gives the protein CASSPARDRYGYTF.

This clonotype was observed at least ten times. CDR3 DNA: TGTGCCAGCAGGGGGAGGGGCTACGCCAGCAATCAGCCCCAGCATTTT. It encodes CASRGRGYASNQPQHF. This chain connects TRBV6-1 to TRBJ1-5; tentative D call: TRBD1 (5 bases). Looked up from germline, CDR1 is MNHNS and CDR2 is SASEGT. Trimming cost V 6 bases and J 1 base, with 16 bases left between them. The CDR3 has 16 residues.